Described below is a single T cell receptor (beta chain) sequence and its context. Unmatched junction bases numbered 9, after V lost 6 bases and J lost 10 bases. The CDR3 sequence is 14 residues long. The sample belongs to a study of cytomegalovirus exposure and HLA in healthy donors. In the PCR, 60 Vbeta and 13 Jbeta primers were used. Method: immunoSEQ multiplex PCR; TCRdb's copy keeps in-frame clones and lacks some. This sample has around 120,000 clones, with 70% to 85% found just once. This chain links TRBV6-7 with TRBJ2-1; the match to TRBD2 covers 10 bases. TRBV6-7 is recorded as an ORF, its role being uncertain. This TCR came from a boy aged 5 to 17 in good health and CMV-seronegative. Sequencing input: PBMCs. The CDR3 loop reads CASRGLAGVEEQFF. CDR3 sequence (DNA): TGTGCCAGCAGAGGGCTAGCGGGAGTGGAGGAGCAGTTCTTC.